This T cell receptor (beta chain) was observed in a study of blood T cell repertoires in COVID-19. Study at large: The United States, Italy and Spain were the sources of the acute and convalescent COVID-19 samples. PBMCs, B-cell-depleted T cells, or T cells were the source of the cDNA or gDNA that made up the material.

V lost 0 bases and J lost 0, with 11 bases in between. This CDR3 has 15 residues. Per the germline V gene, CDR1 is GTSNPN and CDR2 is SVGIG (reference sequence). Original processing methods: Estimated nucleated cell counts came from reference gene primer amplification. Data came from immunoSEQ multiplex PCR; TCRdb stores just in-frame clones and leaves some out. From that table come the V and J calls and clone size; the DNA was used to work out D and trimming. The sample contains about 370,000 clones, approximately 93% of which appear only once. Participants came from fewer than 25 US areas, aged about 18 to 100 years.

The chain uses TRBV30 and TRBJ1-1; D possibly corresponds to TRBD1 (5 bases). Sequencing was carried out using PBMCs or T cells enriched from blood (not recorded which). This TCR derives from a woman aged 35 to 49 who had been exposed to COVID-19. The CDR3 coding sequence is TGTGCCTGGAGTGTTATCGACAGACTGAACACTGAAGCTTTCTTT. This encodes CAWSVIDRLNTEAFF.